A selection of T cell receptor beta chains follows, all from one sample in a study of beta chain features in type 1 diabetes. This table comes from immunoSEQ multiplex PCR, and its TCRdb copy is limited to in-frame clones, with some not included. The table lists about 180,000 clones, approximately 8% of them singletons. Sequencing was done on a sample of central memory CD4+ T cells from blood. These receptors all stem from a middle-aged woman with type 1 diabetes. The CDR3 runs from the conserved cysteine through the conserved F or W. A D gene is named only where the DNA matches it firmly. Clone size is shown for a subset of rows, as once, few, many or a class of expanded clone.

size: few
V: TRBV7-6
J: TRBJ2-7
D: TRBD2
CDR3: CASSSASGSVEQYF
DNA: TGTGCCAGCAGCTCCGCCAGCGGGAGTGTTGAGCAGTACTTC

size: few
V: TRBV13
J: TRBJ2-2
D: TRBD2
CDR3: CASTRTSGRPGTGELFF
DNA: TGTGCCAGCACCCGTACTAGCGGGAGACCGGGCACCGGGGAGCTGTTTTTT

size: NA
V: TRBV28
J: TRBJ2-3
D: TRBD1
CDR3: CASKGARTQYF
DNA: TGTGCCAGCAAGGGGGCCCGTACGCAGTATTTT

size: NA
V: TRBV9
J: TRBJ2-5
D: NA
CDR3: CASSKQGSQETQYF
DNA: TGTGCCAGCAGTAAACAGGGCTCCCAAGAGACCCAGTACTTC

size: NA
V: TRBV14
J: TRBJ2-1
D: TRBD2
CDR3: CASSLPGGLAGINEQFF
DNA: TGTGCCAGCAGCCTCCCCGGCGGGCTAGCGGGTATCAATGAGCAGTTCTTC

size: few
V: TRBV5-5
J: TRBJ1-6
D: NA
CDR3: CASSSTGQQNSPLHF
DNA: TGTGCCAGCAGCTCCACCGGACAGCAAAATTCACCCCTCCACTTT

size: NA
V: TRBV7-2
J: TRBJ1-3
D: NA
CDR3: CASSLGFVTASGNTIYF
DNA: TGTGCCAGCAGCTTAGGGTTCGTGACAGCCTCTGGAAACACCATATATTTT

size: NA
V: TRBV9
J: TRBJ2-5
D: NA
CDR3: CASSVDQFQETQYF
DNA: TGTGCCAGCAGCGTAGATCAGTTTCAAGAGACCCAGTACTTC

size: NA
V: TRBV6-6
J: TRBJ2-7
D: NA
CDR3: CASSYFYGAYEQYF
DNA: TGTGCCAGCAGTTACTTCTACGGTGCCTACGAGCAGTACTTC

size: NA
V: TRBV2
J: TRBJ1-2
D: NA
CDR3: CAGTTGFGYGYTF
DNA: TGTGCCGGTACTACAGGGTTCGGCTATGGCTACACCTTC

size: few
V: TRBV11-1
J: TRBJ2-7
D: TRBD2
CDR3: CASSPRTSGEPGQYF
DNA: TGTGCCAGCAGTCCAAGGACTAGCGGCGAACCGGGGCAGTACTTC

size: NA
V: TRBV7-2
J: TRBJ2-5
D: NA
CDR3: CASSSRQTPGETQYF
DNA: TGTGCCAGCAGCTCCCGACAGACCCCAGGAGAGACCCAGTACTTC

size: NA
V: TRBV29-1
J: TRBJ1-1
D: NA
CDR3: CSVAGGPGVTEAFF
DNA: TGCAGCGTTGCGGGAGGCCCGGGAGTCACTGAAGCTTTCTTT

size: few
V: TRBV5-1
J: TRBJ2-3
D: NA
CDR3: CASEKAGLTDTQYF
DNA: TGCGCCAGCGAAAAGGCGGGGCTCACAGATACGCAGTATTTT

size: few
V: TRBV29-1
J: TRBJ1-1
D: NA
CDR3: CSVGNGGTEAFF
DNA: TGCAGCGTGGGGAACGGAGGCACTGAAGCTTTCTTT

size: NA
V: TRBV2
J: TRBJ1-5
D: NA
CDR3: CASMADGVQPQHF
DNA: TGTGCCAGCATGGCCGACGGGGTGCAGCCCCAGCATTTT

size: NA
V: TRBV19
J: TRBJ2-5
D: NA
CDR3: CASSIERRETQYF
DNA: TGTGCCAGTAGTATAGAACGGAGGGAGACCCAGTACTTC

size: few
V: TRBV5-1
J: TRBJ2-7
D: TRBD1
CDR3: CASSDQGATSYEQYF
DNA: TGCGCCAGCAGCGACCAGGGGGCTACGTCCTACGAGCAGTACTTC

size: NA
V: TRBV5-1
J: TRBJ1-2
D: NA
CDR3: CASSLDGQNGYTF
DNA: TGCGCCAGCAGCTTAGACGGACAAAATGGCTACACCTTC

size: NA
V: TRBV7-9
J: TRBJ2-2
D: TRBD2
CDR3: CASSPRGLAGGMELFF
DNA: TGTGCCAGCAGCCCGAGGGGACTAGCGGGAGGAATGGAGCTGTTTTTT

size: NA
V: TRBV28
J: TRBJ2-5
D: NA
CDR3: CASSLVTTETQYF
DNA: TGTGCCAGCAGTTTAGTAACAACAGAGACCCAGTACTTC

size: many
V: TRBV7-2
J: TRBJ1-5
D: TRBD1
CDR3: CASSGQVDQPQHF
DNA: TGTGCCAGCAGCGGACAGGTTGATCAGCCCCAGCATTTT

size: NA
V: TRBV7-9
J: TRBJ2-1
D: NA
CDR3: CASSLAQGYNEQFF
DNA: TGTGCCAGCAGCTTAGCCCAGGGCTACAATGAGCAGTTCTTC

size: many
V: TRBV5-1
J: TRBJ1-2
D: NA
CDR3: CASSLDLGDGYTF
DNA: TGCGCCAGCAGCTTGGACCTGGGCGATGGCTACACCTTC

size: many
V: TRBV7-2
J: TRBJ1-3
D: TRBD1
CDR3: CASDRDHSGNTIYF
DNA: TGTGCCTCCGACAGGGACCACTCTGGAAACACCATATATTTT

size: few
V: TRBV28
J: TRBJ2-1
D: NA
CDR3: CASSLSGVSYNEQFF
DNA: TGTGCCAGCAGTTTATCGGGAGTTTCCTACAATGAGCAGTTCTTC

size: few
V: TRBV7-9
J: TRBJ2-5
D: NA
CDR3: CASSLVVSREETQYF
DNA: TGTGCCAGCAGCTTAGTAGTTTCCAGGGAAGAGACCCAGTACTTC

size: many
V: TRBV5-8
J: TRBJ2-5
D: NA
CDR3: CASSSGPSETQYF
DNA: TGTGCCAGCAGCTCGGGTCCGTCGGAGACCCAGTACTTC

size: few
V: TRBV6-5
J: TRBJ1-5
D: NA
CDR3: CASSYGRGDQPQHF
DNA: TGTGCCAGCAGTTACGGCAGGGGAGATCAGCCCCAGCATTTT

size: NA
V: TRBV7-8
J: TRBJ1-5
D: NA
CDR3: CASSSHPGGQQHF
DNA: TGTGCCAGCAGCTCCCACCCGGGGGGGCAACAGCATTTT

size: few
V: TRBV29-1
J: TRBJ2-1
D: TRBD2
CDR3: CSVETSGGFGGQFF
DNA: TGCAGCGTTGAAACTAGCGGGGGGTTTGGGGGGCAGTTCTTC

size: NA
V: TRBV9
J: TRBJ1-1
D: NA
CDR3: CASSENREGTEAFF
DNA: TGTGCCAGCAGCGAAAACAGGGAAGGAACTGAAGCTTTCTTT

size: NA
V: TRBV7-2
J: TRBJ1-2
D: NA
CDR3: CASRPTGSGGYTF
DNA: TGTGCCAGCAGACCGACTGGTAGCGGAGGCTACACCTTC

size: NA
V: TRBV4-1
J: TRBJ1-5
D: NA
CDR3: CASSLRDFSQPQHF
DNA: TGCGCCAGCAGCTTGCGGGACTTTTCCCAGCCCCAGCATTTT

size: NA
V: TRBV28
J: TRBJ1-1
D: TRBD1
CDR3: CASSQQGKAFF
DNA: TGTGCCAGCAGTCAACAGGGGAAAGCTTTCTTT

size: few
V: TRBV25-1
J: TRBJ1-4
D: NA
CDR3: CASIGHGLNEKLFF
DNA: TGTGCCAGCATAGGTCATGGACTTAATGAAAAACTGTTTTTT

size: few
V: TRBV7-2
J: TRBJ2-5
D: TRBD2
CDR3: CASSSYRGGETQYF
DNA: TGTGCCAGCAGCTCCTACCGGGGGGGAGAGACCCAGTACTTC

size: NA
V: TRBV27
J: TRBJ2-7
D: TRBD2
CDR3: CASMAGGKRYEQYF
DNA: TGTGCCAGCATGGCCGGGGGGAAACGCTACGAGCAGTACTTC

size: NA
V: TRBV5-1
J: TRBJ2-3
D: NA
CDR3: CASSSATDTQYF
DNA: TGCGCCAGCAGTAGCGCCACAGATACGCAGTATTTT

size: NA
V: TRBV29-1
J: TRBJ2-1
D: NA
CDR3: CSSGGTSSYNEQFF
DNA: TGCAGCTCGGGCGGGACGAGCTCCTACAATGAGCAGTTCTTC

size: few
V: TRBV27
J: TRBJ1-1
D: NA
CDR3: CASSLRGNTGTEAFF
DNA: TGTGCCAGCAGTTTACGGGGAAATACGGGGACTGAAGCTTTCTTT

size: NA
V: TRBV28
J: TRBJ1-1
D: NA
CDR3: CASSFNEAFF
DNA: TGTGCCAGCAGTTTCAATGAAGCTTTCTTT

size: few
V: TRBV9
J: TRBJ1-1
D: NA
CDR3: CASSDDTSGDTEAFF
DNA: TGTGCCAGCAGCGATGATACCTCCGGAGACACTGAAGCTTTCTTT

size: NA
V: TRBV6-1
J: TRBJ2-7
D: NA
CDR3: CASSGTLREVHEQYF
DNA: TGTGCCAGCAGTGGGACCCTCAGGGAAGTACACGAGCAGTACTTC

size: many
V: TRBV4-2
J: TRBJ1-6
D: NA
CDR3: CASSPSRGVNSPLHF
DNA: TGTGCCAGCAGCCCCAGCAGGGGCGTCAATTCACCCCTCCACTTT

size: NA
V: TRBV6-5
J: TRBJ1-2
D: TRBD1
CDR3: CASSYQGTGYGYTF
DNA: TGTGCCAGCAGTTACCAGGGGACAGGCTATGGCTACACCTTC

size: NA
V: TRBV10-3
J: TRBJ2-7
D: NA
CDR3: CAISADRPPYEQYF
DNA: TGTGCCATCAGTGCTGACAGGCCTCCCTACGAGCAGTACTTC